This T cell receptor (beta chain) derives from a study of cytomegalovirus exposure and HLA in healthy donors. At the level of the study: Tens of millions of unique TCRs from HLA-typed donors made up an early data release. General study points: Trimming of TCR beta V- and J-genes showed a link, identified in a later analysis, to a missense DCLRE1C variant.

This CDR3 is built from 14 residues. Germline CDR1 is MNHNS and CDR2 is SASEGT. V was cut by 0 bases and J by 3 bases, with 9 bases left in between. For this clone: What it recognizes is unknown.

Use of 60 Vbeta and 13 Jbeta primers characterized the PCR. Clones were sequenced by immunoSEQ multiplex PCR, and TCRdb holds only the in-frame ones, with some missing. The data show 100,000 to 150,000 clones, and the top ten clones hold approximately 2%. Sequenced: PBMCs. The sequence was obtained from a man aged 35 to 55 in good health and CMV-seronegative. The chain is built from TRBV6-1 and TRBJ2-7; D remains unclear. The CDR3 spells CASSEAEAHYEQYF. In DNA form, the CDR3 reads TGTGCCAGCAGTGAAGCTGAGGCACACTACGAGCAGTACTTC.